This TCR beta chain stems from a study of OX40 agonist ivuxolimab in advanced cancers. Study-level background: Across the patients, intravenous ivuxolimab was delivered every 2 weeks at 0.01 to 10 mg/kg. Anti-PD-1, anti-PD-L1 or anti-CTLA-4 therapy given earlier was allowed, and 40% had some. General observations from the study: Some nonresponders also had low normalized T-cell clonal expansion.

V gave up 2 bases and J gave up 0 bases, with 17 bases separating them. This CDR3 is 18 amino acids long. Germline CDR1 is GTSNPN and CDR2 is SVGIG (reference sequence). Here immunoSEQ multiplex PCR was the method, and the copy in TCRdb shows in-frame clones only, minus some. This repertoire shows 70,000 or so clones, roughly 80% found once; its top ten account for approximately 1%. On this clone itself: What it binds is unknown.

The J gene is TRBJ1-6, the V gene TRBV30; D is unresolved. The TCR was taken from an adult with an advanced solid tumor such as melanoma, head and neck, liver or kidney cancer. The sequenced sample was CD4+ or CD8+ T cells sorted from blood, obtained in a trial of the OX40 agonist ivuxolimab. For the CDR3, the DNA is TGTGCCTGGAGTTGGCGAGGGCCCACGAGCTCCTATAATTCACCCCTCCACTTT. Its translation is CAWSWRGPTSSYNSPLHF. The full variable domain, in which reference TRBV30 and TRBJ1-6 provide the parts outside the CDR3, is SQTIHQWPATLVQPVGSPLSLECTVEGTSNPNLYWYRQAAGRGLQLLFYSVGIGQISSEVPQNLSASRPQDRQFILSSKKLLLSDSGFYLCAWSWRGPTSSYNSPLHFGNGTRLTVT.